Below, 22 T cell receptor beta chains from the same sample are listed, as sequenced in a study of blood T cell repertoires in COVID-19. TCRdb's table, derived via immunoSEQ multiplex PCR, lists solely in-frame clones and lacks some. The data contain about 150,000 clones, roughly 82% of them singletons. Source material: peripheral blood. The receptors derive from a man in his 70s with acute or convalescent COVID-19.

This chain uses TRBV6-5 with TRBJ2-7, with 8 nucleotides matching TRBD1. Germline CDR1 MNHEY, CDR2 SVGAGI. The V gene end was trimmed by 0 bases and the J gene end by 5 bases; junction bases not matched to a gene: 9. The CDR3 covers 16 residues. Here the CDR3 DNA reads TGTGCCAGCAGTTACTCCGGGACAGGTAATCCGCACGAGCAGTACTTC. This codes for CASSYSGTGNPHEQYF.

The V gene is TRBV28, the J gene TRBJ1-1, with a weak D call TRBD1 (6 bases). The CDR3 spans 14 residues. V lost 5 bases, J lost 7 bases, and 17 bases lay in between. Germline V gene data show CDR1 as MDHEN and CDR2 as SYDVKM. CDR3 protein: CASSLGGLRIEAFF. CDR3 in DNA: TGTGCCAGCAGTCTTGGGGGCCTGCGAATTGAAGCTTTCTTT.

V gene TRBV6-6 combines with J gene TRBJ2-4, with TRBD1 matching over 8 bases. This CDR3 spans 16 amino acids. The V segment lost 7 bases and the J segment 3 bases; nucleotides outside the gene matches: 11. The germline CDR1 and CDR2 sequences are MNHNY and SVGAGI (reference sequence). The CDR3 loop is CASTQGQVEVKNIQYF. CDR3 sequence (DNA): TGTGCCAGCACCCAGGGACAGGTAGAGGTCAAAAACATTCAGTACTTC.

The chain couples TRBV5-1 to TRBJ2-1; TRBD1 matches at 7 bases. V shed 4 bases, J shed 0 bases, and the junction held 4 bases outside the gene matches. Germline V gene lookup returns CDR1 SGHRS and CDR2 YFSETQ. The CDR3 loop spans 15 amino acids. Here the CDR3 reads CASSTQGSSYNEQFF. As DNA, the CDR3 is TGCGCCAGCAGCACACAGGGGAGCTCCTACAATGAGCAGTTCTTC.

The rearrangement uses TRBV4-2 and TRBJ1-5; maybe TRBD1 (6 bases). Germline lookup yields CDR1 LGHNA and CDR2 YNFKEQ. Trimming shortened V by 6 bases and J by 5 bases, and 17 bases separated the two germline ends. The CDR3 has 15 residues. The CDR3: CASRQTGAQDQPQHF. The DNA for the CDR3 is TGTGCCAGCAGACAGACAGGCGCCCAGGATCAGCCCCAGCATTTT.

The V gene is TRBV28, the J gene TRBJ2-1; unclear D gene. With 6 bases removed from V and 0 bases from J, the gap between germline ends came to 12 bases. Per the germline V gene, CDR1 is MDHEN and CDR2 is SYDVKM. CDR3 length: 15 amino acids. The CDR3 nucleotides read TGTGCCAGCAGAAGGAGTGGCCACTCCTACAATGAGCAGTTCTTC. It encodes CASRRSGHSYNEQFF.

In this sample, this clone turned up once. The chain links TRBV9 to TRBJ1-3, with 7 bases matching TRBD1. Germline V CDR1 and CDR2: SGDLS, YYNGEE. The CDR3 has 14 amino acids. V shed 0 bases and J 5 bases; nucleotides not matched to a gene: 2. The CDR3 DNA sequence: TGTGCCAGCAGCGTAGGACAGGGAAGAAACACCATATATTTT. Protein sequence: CASSVGQGRNTIYF. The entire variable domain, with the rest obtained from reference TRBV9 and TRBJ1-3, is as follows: DSGVTQTPKHLITATGQRVTLRCSPRSGDLSVYWYQQSLDQGLQFLIQYYNGEERAKGNILERFSAQQFPDLHSELNLSSLELGDSALYFCASSVGQGRNTIYFGEGSWLTVV.

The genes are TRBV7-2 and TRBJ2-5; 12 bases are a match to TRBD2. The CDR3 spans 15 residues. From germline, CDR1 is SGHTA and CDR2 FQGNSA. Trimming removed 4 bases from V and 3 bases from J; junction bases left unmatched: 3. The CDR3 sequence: CASSWRLAGEETQYF. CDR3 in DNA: TGTGCCAGCAGCTGGAGACTAGCGGGGGAAGAGACCCAGTACTTC.

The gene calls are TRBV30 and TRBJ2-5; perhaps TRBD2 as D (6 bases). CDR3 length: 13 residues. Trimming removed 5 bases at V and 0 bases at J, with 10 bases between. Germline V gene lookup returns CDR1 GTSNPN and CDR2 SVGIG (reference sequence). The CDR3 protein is CAWYGGDQETQYF. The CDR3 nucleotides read TGTGCCTGGTACGGCGGGGACCAAGAGACCCAGTACTTC.

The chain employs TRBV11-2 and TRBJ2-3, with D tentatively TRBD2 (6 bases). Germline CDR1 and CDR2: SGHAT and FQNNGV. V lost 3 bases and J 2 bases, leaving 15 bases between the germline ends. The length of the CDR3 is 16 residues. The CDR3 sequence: CASSFKLEGHTDTQYF. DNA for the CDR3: TGTGCCAGCAGCTTTAAATTGGAGGGGCACACAGATACGCAGTATTTT.

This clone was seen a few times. The CDR3 bases are TGTGCCAGCAGTTCAGGGACAGGGTCGGGAGAGCAGTACTTC. As protein: CASSSGTGSGEQYF. The chain recombines TRBV2 with TRBJ2-7, with 9 bases lining up with TRBD1. Germline trimming cut 5 bases from V and 7 bases from J; bases unmatched to any gene: 9. Germline V gives CDR1 SNHLY, CDR2 FYNNEI. This CDR3 has 14 amino acids.

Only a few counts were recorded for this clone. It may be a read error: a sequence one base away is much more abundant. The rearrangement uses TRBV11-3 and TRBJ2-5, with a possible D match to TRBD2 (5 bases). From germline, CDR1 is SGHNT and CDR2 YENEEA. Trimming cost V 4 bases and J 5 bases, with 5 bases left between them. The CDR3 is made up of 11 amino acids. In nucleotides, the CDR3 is TGTGCCAGCAGCTCGGGGGAGACCCAGTACTTC. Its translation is CASSSGETQYF.

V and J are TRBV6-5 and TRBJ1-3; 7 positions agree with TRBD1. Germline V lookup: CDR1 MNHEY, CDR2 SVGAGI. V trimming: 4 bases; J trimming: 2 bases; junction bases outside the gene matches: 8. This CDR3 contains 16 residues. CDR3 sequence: CASSSTGKKTGNTIYF. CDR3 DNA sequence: TGTGCCAGCAGTTCGACAGGGAAAAAAACTGGAAACACCATATATTTT.

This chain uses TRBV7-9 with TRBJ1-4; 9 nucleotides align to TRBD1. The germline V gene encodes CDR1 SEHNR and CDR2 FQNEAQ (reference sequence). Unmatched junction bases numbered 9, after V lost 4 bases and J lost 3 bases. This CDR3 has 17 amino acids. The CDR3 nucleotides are TGTGCCAGCAGCTACAGACAGGGGGTCGGTTCTAATGAAAAACTGTTTTTT. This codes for CASSYRQGVGSNEKLFF. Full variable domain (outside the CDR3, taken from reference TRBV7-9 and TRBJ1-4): DTGVSQNPRHKITKRGQNVTFRCDPISEHNRLYWYRQTLGQGPEFLTYFQNEAQLEKSRLLSDRFSAERPKGSFSTLEIQRTEQGDSAMYLCASSYRQGVGSNEKLFFGSGTQLSVL.

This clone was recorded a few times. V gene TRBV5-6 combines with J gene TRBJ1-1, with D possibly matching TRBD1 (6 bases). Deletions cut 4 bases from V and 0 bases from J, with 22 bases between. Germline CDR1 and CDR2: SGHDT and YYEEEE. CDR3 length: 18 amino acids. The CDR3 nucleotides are TGTGCCAGCAGCAACCGAATACAGGGTCCAGCCATGAACACTGAAGCTTTCTTT. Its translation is CASSNRIQGPAMNTEAFF.

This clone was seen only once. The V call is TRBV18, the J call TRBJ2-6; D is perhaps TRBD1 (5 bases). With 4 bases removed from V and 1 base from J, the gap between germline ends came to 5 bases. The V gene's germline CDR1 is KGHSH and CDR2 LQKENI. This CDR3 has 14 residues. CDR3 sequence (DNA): TGTGCCAGCTCACAGGGGTCTGGGGCCAACGTCCTGACTTTC. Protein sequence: CASSQGSGANVLTF.

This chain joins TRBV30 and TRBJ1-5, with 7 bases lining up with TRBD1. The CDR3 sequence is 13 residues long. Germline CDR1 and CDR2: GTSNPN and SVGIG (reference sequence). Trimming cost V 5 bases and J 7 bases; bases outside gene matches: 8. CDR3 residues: CAWGTVQGQPQHF. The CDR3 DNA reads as TGTGCCTGGGGGACAGTCCAAGGGCAGCCCCAGCATTTT.

This CDR3 is CASSFTGPGELFF. The CDR3 nucleotides read TGTGCCAGCAGTTTTACGGGTCCCGGGGAGCTGTTTTTT. The J gene is TRBJ2-2, the V gene TRBV12-3 or TRBV12-4; D gene unclear. The CDR3 has 13 amino acids. Trimming pared 3 bases from V and 6 bases from J, leaving 8 bases between.

The CDR3 DNA follows: TGTGCCACCGGTGGGGACGGGACAGCGGACCAGCCCCAGCATTTT. Amino acids: CATGGDGTADQPQHF. This chain uses TRBV10-3 with TRBJ1-5; 7 bases agree with TRBD1. Germline V gene lookup returns CDR1 ENHRY and CDR2 SYGVKD. V lost 10 bases, J lost 7 bases, and 16 bases stayed unmatched. The CDR3 sequence is 15 residues long.

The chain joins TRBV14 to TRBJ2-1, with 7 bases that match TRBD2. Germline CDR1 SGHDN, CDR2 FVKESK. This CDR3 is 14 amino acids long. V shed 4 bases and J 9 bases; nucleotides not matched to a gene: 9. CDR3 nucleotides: TGTGCCAGCAGCCCCTGGGGGGGAGGAGGTGAGCAGTTCTTC. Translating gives CASSPWGGGGEQFF.

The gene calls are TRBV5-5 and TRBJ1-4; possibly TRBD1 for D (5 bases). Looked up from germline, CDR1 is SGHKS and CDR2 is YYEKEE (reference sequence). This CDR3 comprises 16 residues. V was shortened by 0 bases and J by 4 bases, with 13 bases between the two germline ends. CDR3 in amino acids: CASSLGIQAINEKLFF. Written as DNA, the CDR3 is TGTGCCAGCAGCTTGGGTATACAGGCTATTAATGAAAAACTGTTTTTT.

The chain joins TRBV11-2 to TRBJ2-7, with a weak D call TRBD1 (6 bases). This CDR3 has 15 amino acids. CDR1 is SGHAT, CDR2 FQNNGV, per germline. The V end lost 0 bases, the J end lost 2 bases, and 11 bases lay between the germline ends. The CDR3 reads CASSLDPGQPYEQYF. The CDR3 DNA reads TGTGCCAGCAGCTTAGATCCTGGACAGCCCTACGAGCAGTACTTC.